Following are 30 T cell receptor beta chains from one sample sequenced in a study of shared clonotypes between healthy human individuals. Measured with immunoSEQ multiplex PCR; TCRdb has only the in-frame clones, and not every one. The sample has roughly 650,000 clones, approximately 96% seen once. Naive-designated CD8 cells lacked CD45RO, were positively enriched for CCR7, and omitted terminally differentiated effector memory CD45RA+ cells. Sequenced: naive CD8+ T cells sorted from blood. The receptor set was obtained from a woman aged 25 to 45 in good health.

The chain links TRBV27 to TRBJ1-4; D is ambiguous. Germline assignment: CDR1 MNHEY and CDR2 SMNVEV (reference sequence). V lost 2 bases and J lost 11, with 9 bases in between. The CDR3 sequence is 12 residues long. Here the CDR3 DNA reads TGTGCCAGCAGTTTAACCGGAGGGAAACTGTTTTTT. Translating gives CASSLTGGKLFF.

The J gene is TRBJ1-2, the V gene TRBV6-1, with D tentatively TRBD1 (5 bases). Germline CDR1 MNHNS, CDR2 SASEGT. The CDR3 consists of 15 residues. Trimming took 0 bases from V and 6 from J, leaving 14 bases between them. The CDR3 region has the DNA TGTGCCAGCAGTGAAGCGCATAACAGGCCCGATGGCTACACCTTC. Protein: CASSEAHNRPDGYTF.

Note on this clone: The sample has other DNA sequences that encode this CDR3 too. The rearrangement joins TRBV19 to TRBJ2-7; D uncertain. CDR3 length: 15 residues. V was shortened by 0 bases and J by 0 bases, with 9 bases between the two germline ends. The V gene's germline CDR1 is LNHDA and CDR2 SQIVND (reference sequence). CDR3 coding DNA: TGTGCCAGTAGTATAGATCGAGGAAGCTCCTACGAGCAGTACTTC. Translating gives CASSIDRGSSYEQYF. The full variable domain, its missing parts supplied by reference TRBV19 and TRBJ2-7, is DGGITQSPKYLFRKEGQNVTLSCEQNLNHDAMYWYRQDPGQGLRLIYYSQIVNDFQKGDIAEGYSVSREKKESFPLTVTSAQKNPTAFYLCASSIDRGSSYEQYFGPGTRLTVT.

The chain recombines TRBV6-1 with TRBJ2-5, with 11 bases that match TRBD1. Judging by the DNA end, TRBJ2-7 fits better; the J call may be wrong. CDR1 and CDR2 from the germline V gene are MNHNS and SASEGT. The CDR3 length is 15 residues. DNA for the CDR3: TGTGCCAGCAGTAACGGACAGGGGGCGTTCTACGAGCAGTACTTC. This sequence encodes CASSNGQGAFYEQYF.

J is TRBJ1-4 and V is TRBV2; 8 bases map to TRBD1. V lost 3 bases, J lost 8 bases, and 5 bases stayed unmatched. This CDR3 is 14 amino acids long. Germline V gene lookup returns CDR1 SNHLY and CDR2 FYNNEI. This CDR3 reads CASSDGTGWEKLFF. The CDR3 DNA reads TGTGCCAGCAGTGATGGGACAGGCTGGGAAAAACTGTTTTTT.

The V and J genes are TRBV7-9 and TRBJ2-7; D remains ambiguous. CDR1 and CDR2 from the germline V gene are SEHNR and FQNEAQ (reference sequence). The length of the CDR3 is 17 residues. V dropped 3 bases and J dropped 3 bases, with 21 bases sitting between them. The CDR3 is CASSFNPKSVQLYEQYF. As DNA, the CDR3 is TGTGCCAGCAGCTTTAACCCGAAGAGTGTACAGCTCTACGAGCAGTACTTC.

This chain uses TRBV30 with TRBJ2-3, with D perhaps TRBD2 (5 bases). V shed 5 bases and J shed 0 bases, with 15 bases lying between them. Germline values: CDR1 GTSNPN, CDR2 SVGIG (reference sequence). CDR3 size: 15 residues. CDR3 bases: TGTGCCTGGGCCAATGGAGCGGTTAGCACAGATACGCAGTATTTT. It codes for CAWANGAVSTDTQYF.

The V and J genes are TRBV6-1 and TRBJ2-1, with TRBD2 matching 8 bases. With V trimmed by 2 bases and J by 8 bases, 8 bases remained unmatched. CDR1 and CDR2 (germline): MNHNS, SASEGT. This CDR3 contains 15 residues. DNA for the CDR3: TGTGCCAGCAGTGAATCGGTCGGGAGGGTCTATGAGCAGTTCTTC. Its protein is CASSESVGRVYEQFF.

The rearrangement uses TRBV2 and TRBJ2-1; tentatively, D is TRBD1 (6 bases). Between the trimmed V and J ends, which lost 5 bases and 0 bases, there was a span of 14 bases. The CDR3 length is 16 residues. Germline values: CDR1 SNHLY, CDR2 FYNNEI. The CDR3 region has the DNA TGTGCCAGCAGTAACAGGGCTTCTAGCTCCTACAATGAGCAGTTCTTC. Encoded protein: CASSNRASSSYNEQFF.

For the CDR3, the DNA is TGTGCCAGCAGTTTGGGACTAGACTACGAGCAGTACTTC. It codes for CASSLGLDYEQYF. This chain links TRBV28 with TRBJ2-7, with 8 bases identical to TRBD2. There are 13 residues in the CDR3. Germline V gives CDR1 MDHEN, CDR2 SYDVKM. J lost 3 bases, V lost 3 bases, and 1 base had no gene match.

J is TRBJ1-1 and V is TRBV5-1, with D tentatively TRBD1 (6 bases). The CDR3 loop spans 17 amino acids. Trimming pared 0 bases from V and 0 bases from J, leaving 15 bases between. CDR1 and CDR2 from the germline V gene are SGHRS and YFSETQ. CDR3 protein: CASSLGQGIGVNTEAFF. The CDR3 DNA reads as TGCGCCAGCAGCTTGGGGCAGGGGATTGGAGTGAACACTGAAGCTTTCTTT.

This clone was counted a single time. The rearrangement uses TRBV2 and TRBJ2-7; TRBD2 might be the D (5 bases). The V end lost 0 bases, the J end lost 0 bases, and 21 bases lay between the germline ends. Germline lookup yields CDR1 SNHLY and CDR2 FYNNEI. This CDR3 comprises 19 residues. The CDR3 bases are TGTGCCAGCAGTGAAGCCACTCCCCGGGGAGTCTGGGGCTCCTACGAGCAGTACTTC. This sequence encodes CASSEATPRGVWGSYEQYF.

The CDR3 bases are TGTGCCAGCAGTCCAGGGACAGGGCACGAAAAACTGTTTTTT. Translating gives CASSPGTGHEKLFF. The rearrangement links TRBV28 to TRBJ1-4; 9 bases map to TRBD1. Per the germline V gene, CDR1 is MDHEN and CDR2 is SYDVKM. V lost 5 bases and J lost 8; bases outside the gene matches: 6. The CDR3 loop spans 14 amino acids.

The V call is TRBV15, the J call TRBJ2-2; 8 positions agree with TRBD2. Trimming at V came to 0 bases and at J to 7 bases, leaving 1 base not matched to a gene. The CDR3 is made up of 14 amino acids. Germline V gene sequence: CDR1 LNHNV, CDR2 YYDKDF (reference sequence). The CDR3 nucleotides are TGTGCCACCAGCAGAGAGAGCGGGAGCGGGGAGCTGTTTTTT. Translated, it gives CATSRESGSGELFF.

The rearrangement links TRBV7-6 to TRBJ2-7; a weak D match, TRBD2 (5 bases). This CDR3 comprises 15 residues. Germline V gives CDR1 SGHVS, CDR2 FNYEAQ. V shed 2 bases and J shed 3 bases, with 14 bases lying between them. In DNA, the CDR3 is TGTGCCAGCAGCTTAAAAACGGGGTCTGTCTACGAGCAGTACTTC. This encodes CASSLKTGSVYEQYF.

The rearrangement uses TRBV6-4 and TRBJ2-1; unclear D gene. CDR1 is MRHNA, CDR2 SNTAGT, per germline. The V end was cut by 3 bases, the J end by 0 bases, with 9 bases between. The CDR3 is 15 residues long. In nucleotides, the CDR3 is TGTGCCAGCAGTGAGCTCGGAAGCTCCTACAATGAGCAGTTCTTC. As protein: CASSELGSSYNEQFF.

The chain employs TRBV5-6 and TRBJ1-1, with D maybe TRBD1 (5 bases). CDR3 size: 14 residues. Trimming pared 1 base from V and 1 base from J, leaving 8 bases between. Germline loops: CDR1 SGHDT, CDR2 YYEEEE. DNA for the CDR3: TGTGCCAGCAGCTTGTCAGGGTGGAACACTGAAGCTTTCTTT. Encoded protein: CASSLSGWNTEAFF.

The chain carries TRBV25-1 and TRBJ2-1, with D possibly matching TRBD2 (5 bases). The germline V gene encodes CDR1 MGHDK and CDR2 SYGVNS. V lost 4 bases and J lost 7, with 14 bases in between. The CDR3 spans 14 residues. As DNA, the CDR3 is TGTGCCAGCAGTGTCGCGGGTGAGGGAAATGAGCAGTTCTTC. This sequence encodes CASSVAGEGNEQFF. Looking up the rest from reference TRBV25-1 and TRBJ2-1 gives the full variable domain: EADIYQTPRYLVIGTGKKITLECSQTMGHDKMYWYQQDPGMELHLIHYSYGVNSTEKGDLSSESTVSRIRTEHFPLTLESARPSHTSQYLCASSVAGEGNEQFFGPGTRLTVL.

The V and J genes are TRBV5-1 and TRBJ2-7; TRBD2 matches 9 bases. Trimming took 0 bases from V and 3 from J; bases not matched to a gene: 10. Looked up from germline, CDR1 is SGHRS and CDR2 is YFSETQ. This CDR3 is 17 amino acids long. This chain's CDR3 is CASSLAAGGPSDYEQYF. The CDR3 DNA sequence: TGCGCCAGCAGCTTGGCTGCGGGAGGGCCTTCGGACTACGAGCAGTACTTC.

The chain uses TRBV4-2 and TRBJ2-7; 14 nucleotides align to TRBD2. The CDR3 has 18 amino acids. Germline values: CDR1 LGHNA, CDR2 YNFKEQ. The V and J ends lost 0 bases and 4 bases, in that order; junction bases with no gene match: 8. The CDR3 coding sequence is TGTGCCAGCAGCCAAGAAACCCCCGGGACTAGCGGGAGTTACGAGCAGTACTTC. It encodes CASSQETPGTSGSYEQYF.

V usage is TRBV7-8 and J usage is TRBJ2-3, with 9 bases matching TRBD1. This CDR3 spans 17 amino acids. Germline assignment: CDR1 SGHVS and CDR2 FQNEAQ. After removal of 1 base from V and 6 bases from J, the junction contained 11 bases not matched to a gene. The CDR3 is CASSLVYGTGSSDTQYF. CDR3 in DNA: TGTGCCAGCAGCTTAGTTTACGGGACAGGGTCATCCGATACGCAGTATTTT.

Only one count was recorded for this clone. This chain uses TRBV27 with TRBJ1-2, with 7 bases lining up with TRBD1. V shed 3 bases, J shed 6 bases, and the junction held 1 base outside the gene matches. Germline CDR1 and CDR2: MNHEY and SMNVEV (reference sequence). The CDR3 sequence is 12 residues long. CDR3: CASSFRGDGYTF. The CDR3 DNA follows: TGTGCCAGCAGTTTCAGGGGGGATGGCTACACCTTC.

V and J are TRBV10-1 and TRBJ1-5; D is perhaps TRBD1 (5 bases). The CDR3 consists of 15 residues. Per germline, CDR1 WNHNN and CDR2 SYGVQD (reference sequence). V shed 2 bases and J shed 4 bases, with 12 bases lying between them. The CDR3 sequence is CASSEGTARNQPQHF. The CDR3 nucleotides read TGCGCCAGCAGTGAGGGGACGGCGAGAAATCAGCCCCAGCATTTT.

This chain connects TRBV6-5 to TRBJ2-7; tentatively, D is TRBD1 (5 bases). The V end was cut by 5 bases, the J end by 7 bases, with 12 bases between. There are 12 residues in the CDR3. CDR1 and CDR2 from the germline V gene are MNHEY and SVGAGI. CDR3 sequence: CASSPTGTEQYF. DNA for the CDR3: TGTGCCAGCAGTCCAACAGGTACGGAGCAGTACTTC.

V gene TRBV27 combines with J gene TRBJ2-7, with TRBD1 identical over 7 bases. This CDR3 is built from 15 residues. With 5 bases clipped from V and 0 bases from J, the junction kept 7 bases outside the gene matches. Germline V lookup: CDR1 MNHEY, CDR2 SMNVEV (reference sequence). CDR3 region: CASSRTGFSSYEQYF. CDR3 DNA: TGTGCCAGCAGTCGGACAGGTTTTAGCTCCTACGAGCAGTACTTC.

This clone showed up just once. The chain couples TRBV15 to TRBJ2-1, with a tentative D call TRBD2 (6 bases). The CDR3 is 13 amino acids. Germline CDR1 and CDR2: LNHNV and YYDKDF (reference sequence). Trimming left V 6 bases short and J 7 bases short, with 13 bases between. The CDR3 coding sequence is TGTGCCACCAGGGGAGTCGGGGGAAATGAGCAGTTCTTC. It codes for CATRGVGGNEQFF.

This clone was seen once. The rearrangement joins TRBV4-1 to TRBJ2-5; D is undetermined. The DNA end lines up better with TRBJ2-7; the J call may be wrong. The CDR3 consists of 14 residues. Germline loops: CDR1 MGHRA, CDR2 YSYEKL. The chain's CDR3 is CASSQDKLGHEQYF. The CDR3 coding sequence is TGCGCCAGCAGCCAAGATAAACTGGGCCACGAGCAGTACTTC.

The J gene is TRBJ2-1, the V gene TRBV28, with TRBD2 matching over 12 bases. CDR1 is MDHEN, CDR2 SYDVKM, per germline. V shed 5 bases and J 10 bases; nucleotides not matched to a gene: 12. CDR3 length: 16 residues. CDR3 DNA: TGTGCCAGCAGTCCCCGGACTAGCGGGGCCTTGGGAGAGCAGTTCTTC. Translation: CASSPRTSGALGEQFF. Drawing the rest from reference TRBV28 and TRBJ2-1, the complete variable domain is DVKVTQSSRYLVKRTGEKVFLECVQDMDHENMFWYRQDPGLGLRLIYFSYDVKMKEKGDIPEGYSVSREKKERFSLILESASTNQTSMYLCASSPRTSGALGEQFFGPGTRLTVL.

The genes are TRBV2 and TRBJ2-7, with 7 bases aligning to TRBD1. There are 13 residues in the CDR3. The junction had 9 bases not matched to a gene; V was cut back by 10 bases and J by 3 bases. The germline V gene encodes CDR1 SNHLY and CDR2 FYNNEI. The CDR3 DNA reads as TGTGCCACCCAGGACAGGTCAATCTACGAGCAGTACTTC. Translated, it gives CATQDRSIYEQYF.

V is TRBV5-1 and J is TRBJ2-3; 7 positions match TRBD1. J lost 1 base, V lost 0 bases, and 8 bases had no gene match. From germline, CDR1 is SGHRS and CDR2 YFSETQ. The CDR3 has 17 residues. The CDR3 is CASSLAPLQGGTDTQYF. The CDR3 DNA reads TGCGCCAGCAGCTTGGCCCCACTTCAGGGGGGCACAGATACGCAGTATTTT.